In this sample, the clone carrying this T cell receptor beta chain turned up a few times. Its antigen is currently unknown. These data come from a study of PD-L1 blockade in urothelial cancer. Study information: Male sex and bladder-origin urothelial cancer characterized about nine tenths of the roughly 29 patients. Blood samples had a median of 141,255 T cells, roughly 84,000 unique TCRs, and clonality approximately 0.085.

Sequencing was performed with immunoSEQ multiplex PCR; in TCRdb, only in-frame clones are kept and a portion is missing. The data contain around 100,000 clones, 80% to 95% of them seen just once; the ten biggest clones take up under 5%. Time point defined: peripheral blood 6 weeks after treatment start. Findings of the study overall: Patients with durable benefit had greater blood expansion of tumor-associated TCR clones 3 weeks into treatment.

CDR3 length equals 14 residues. The germline gives CDR1 SGHRS, CDR2 YFSETQ. The trim removed 4 bases at V and 6 bases at J, leaving 3 bases unmatched. The TCR comes from a man aged 55 to 70 with urothelial cancer. The rearrangement links TRBV5-1 to TRBJ2-1, with 11 bases aligning to TRBD2. Source: PBMCs, taken around atezolizumab (anti-PD-L1) treatment. The CDR3, as DNA: TGCGCCAGCAGCCTAACTAGCGGGAGCAATGAGCAGTTCTTC. It is translated as CASSLTSGSNEQFF.